This T cell receptor (beta chain) is drawn from a study of shared clonotypes between healthy human individuals. Trimming left V 1 base short and J 0 bases short, with 12 bases between. Germline assignment: CDR1 SEHNR and CDR2 FQNEAQ (reference sequence). This CDR3 spans 16 amino acids. Clones were sequenced by immunoSEQ multiplex PCR, and TCRdb holds only the in-frame ones, with some missing. Among 2 million to 2.5 million clones, less than 95% were seen once, and the ten largest hold around 0.38%. The J gene is TRBJ1-2, the V gene TRBV7-9, with no clear D. This TCR was sampled from a man younger than 35 in good health. Some clones in this sample may be carry-over from other donors' samples. Specimen: naive CD4+ T cells from PBMCs. Indicated subset: CD45RA+ positively selected. This chain's CDR3 is CASSLGGRRPNYGYTF. In nucleotides, the CDR3 is TGTGCCAGCAGCTTAGGGGGTCGGCGACCTAACTATGGCTACACCTTC.